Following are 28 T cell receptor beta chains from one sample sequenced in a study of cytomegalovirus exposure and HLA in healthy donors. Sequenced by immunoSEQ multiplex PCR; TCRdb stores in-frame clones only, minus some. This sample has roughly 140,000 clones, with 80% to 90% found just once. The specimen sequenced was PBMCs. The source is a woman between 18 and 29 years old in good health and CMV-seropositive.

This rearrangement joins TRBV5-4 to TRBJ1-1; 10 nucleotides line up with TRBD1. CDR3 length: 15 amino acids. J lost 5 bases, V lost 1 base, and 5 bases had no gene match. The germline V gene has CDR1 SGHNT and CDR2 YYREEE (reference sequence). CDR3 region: CASSLTGTGVTEAFF. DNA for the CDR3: TGTGCCAGCAGCTTGACGGGGACAGGGGTTACTGAAGCTTTCTTT. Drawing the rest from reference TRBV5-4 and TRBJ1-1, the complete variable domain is ETGVTQSPTHLIKTRGQQVTLRCSSQSGHNTVSWYQQALGQGPQFIFQYYREEENGRGNFPPRFSGLQFPNYSSELNVNALELDDSALYLCASSLTGTGVTEAFFGQGTRLTVV.

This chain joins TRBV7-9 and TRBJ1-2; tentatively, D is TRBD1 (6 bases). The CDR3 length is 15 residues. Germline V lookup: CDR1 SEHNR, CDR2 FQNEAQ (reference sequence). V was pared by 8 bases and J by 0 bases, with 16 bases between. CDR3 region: CASSQGKGTNYGYTF. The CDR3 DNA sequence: TGTGCCAGCTCCCAGGGGAAGGGCACTAACTATGGCTACACCTTC.

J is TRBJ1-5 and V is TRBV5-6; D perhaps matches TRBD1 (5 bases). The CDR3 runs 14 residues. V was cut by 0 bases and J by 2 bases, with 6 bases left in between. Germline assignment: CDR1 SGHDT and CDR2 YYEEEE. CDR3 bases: TGTGCCAGCAGCTTGGGGGGGGGCAATCAGCCCCAGCATTTT. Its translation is CASSLGGGNQPQHF. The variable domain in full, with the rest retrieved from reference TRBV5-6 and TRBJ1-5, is DAGVTQSPTHLIKTRGQQVTLRCSPKSGHDTVSWYQQALGQGPQFIFQYYEEEERQRGNFPDRFSGHQFPNYSSELNVNALLLGDSALYLCASSLGGGNQPQHFGDGTRLSIL.

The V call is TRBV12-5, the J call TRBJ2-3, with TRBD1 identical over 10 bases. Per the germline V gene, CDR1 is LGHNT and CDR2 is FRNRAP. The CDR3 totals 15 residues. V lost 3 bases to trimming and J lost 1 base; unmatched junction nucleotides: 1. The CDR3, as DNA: TGTGCTAGTGGTTTAGGGACAGGGGGCACAGATACGCAGTATTTT. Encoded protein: CASGLGTGGTDTQYF.

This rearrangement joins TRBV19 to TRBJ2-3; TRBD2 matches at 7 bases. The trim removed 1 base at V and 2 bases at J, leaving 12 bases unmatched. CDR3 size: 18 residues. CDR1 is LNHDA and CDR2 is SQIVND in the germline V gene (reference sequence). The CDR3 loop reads CASSIAPPGAGLTDTQYF. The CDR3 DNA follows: TGTGCCAGTAGTATAGCCCCTCCTGGAGCGGGACTCACAGATACGCAGTATTTT.

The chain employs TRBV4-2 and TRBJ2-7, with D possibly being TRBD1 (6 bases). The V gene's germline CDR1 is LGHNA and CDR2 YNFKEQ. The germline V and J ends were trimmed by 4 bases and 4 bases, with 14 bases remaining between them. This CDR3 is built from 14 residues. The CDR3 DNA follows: TGTGCCAGCAGCCTGAAGGGACACCAATACGAGCAGTACTTC. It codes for CASSLKGHQYEQYF.

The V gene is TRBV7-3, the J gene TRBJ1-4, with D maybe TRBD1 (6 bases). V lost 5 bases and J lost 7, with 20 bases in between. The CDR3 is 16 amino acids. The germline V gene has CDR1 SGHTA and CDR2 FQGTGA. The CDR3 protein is CASSRTIPGEGEKLFF. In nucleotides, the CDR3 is TGTGCCAGCAGCCGGACAATACCAGGGGAGGGTGAAAAACTGTTTTTT.

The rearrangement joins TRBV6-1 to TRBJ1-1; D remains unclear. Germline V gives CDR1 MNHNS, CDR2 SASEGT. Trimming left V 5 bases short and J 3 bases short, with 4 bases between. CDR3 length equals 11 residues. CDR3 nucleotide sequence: TGTGCCAGCAGTTGGCACACTGAAGCTTTCTTT. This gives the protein CASSWHTEAFF.

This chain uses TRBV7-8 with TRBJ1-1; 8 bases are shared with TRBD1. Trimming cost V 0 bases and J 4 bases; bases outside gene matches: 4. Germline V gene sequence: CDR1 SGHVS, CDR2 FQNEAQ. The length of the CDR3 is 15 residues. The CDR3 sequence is CASSLARTGTTEAFF. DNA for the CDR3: TGTGCCAGCAGCTTAGCTCGGACAGGGACCACTGAAGCTTTCTTT.

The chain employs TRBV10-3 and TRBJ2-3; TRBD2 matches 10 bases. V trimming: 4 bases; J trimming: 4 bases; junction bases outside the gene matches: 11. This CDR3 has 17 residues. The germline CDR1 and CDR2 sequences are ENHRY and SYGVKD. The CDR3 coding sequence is TGTGCCATCAGTGTCGGAGCGGGGGGGGCGGGCGCAGATACGCAGTATTTT. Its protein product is CAISVGAGGAGADTQYF.

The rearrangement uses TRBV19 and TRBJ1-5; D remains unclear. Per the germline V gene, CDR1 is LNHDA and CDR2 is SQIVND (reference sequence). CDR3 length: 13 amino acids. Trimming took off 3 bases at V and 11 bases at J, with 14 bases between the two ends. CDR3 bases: TGTGCCAGTAGTATTCTCCCGTGGGAGTCCCAGCATTTT. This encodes CASSILPWESQHF.

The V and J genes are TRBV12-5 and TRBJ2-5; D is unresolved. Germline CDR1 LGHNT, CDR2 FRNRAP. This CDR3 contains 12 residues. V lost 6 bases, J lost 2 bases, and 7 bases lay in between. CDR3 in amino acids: CASGVSQETQYF. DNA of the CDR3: TGTGCTAGTGGCGTCTCTCAAGAGACCCAGTACTTC.

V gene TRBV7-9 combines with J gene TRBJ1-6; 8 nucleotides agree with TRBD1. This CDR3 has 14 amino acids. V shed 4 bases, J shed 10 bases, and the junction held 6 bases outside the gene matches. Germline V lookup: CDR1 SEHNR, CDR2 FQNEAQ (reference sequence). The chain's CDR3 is CASSYLQGDSPLHF. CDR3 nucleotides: TGTGCCAGCAGCTATCTACAGGGGGACTCACCCCTCCACTTT. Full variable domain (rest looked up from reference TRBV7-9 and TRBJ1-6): DTGVSQNPRHKITKRGQNVTFRCDPISEHNRLYWYRQTLGQGPEFLTYFQNEAQLEKSRLLSDRFSAERPKGSFSTLEIQRTEQGDSAMYLCASSYLQGDSPLHFGNGTRLTVT.

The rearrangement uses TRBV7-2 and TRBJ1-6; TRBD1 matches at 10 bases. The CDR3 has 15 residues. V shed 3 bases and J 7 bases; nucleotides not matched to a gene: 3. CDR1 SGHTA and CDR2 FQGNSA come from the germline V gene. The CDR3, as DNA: TGTGCCAGCAGCTTCAGACAGGGGGCGAATTCACCCCTCCACTTT. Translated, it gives CASSFRQGANSPLHF.

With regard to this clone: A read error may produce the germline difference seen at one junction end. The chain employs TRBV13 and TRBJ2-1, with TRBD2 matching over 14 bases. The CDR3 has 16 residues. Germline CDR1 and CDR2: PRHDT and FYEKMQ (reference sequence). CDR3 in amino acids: CASSLGLAGGIGEQFF. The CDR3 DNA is TGTGCCAGCAGCCTAGGACTAGCGGGGGGAATCGGTGAGCAGTTCTTC.

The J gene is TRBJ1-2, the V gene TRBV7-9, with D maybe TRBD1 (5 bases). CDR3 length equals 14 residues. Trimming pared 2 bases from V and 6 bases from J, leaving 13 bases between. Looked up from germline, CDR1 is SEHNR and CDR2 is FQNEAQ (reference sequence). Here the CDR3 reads CASSLIRGSNGYTF. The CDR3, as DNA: TGTGCCAGCAGCTTAATTCGGGGGTCGAATGGCTACACCTTC. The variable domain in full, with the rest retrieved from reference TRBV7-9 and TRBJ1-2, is DTGVSQNPRHKITKRGQNVTFRCDPISEHNRLYWYRQTLGQGPEFLTYFQNEAQLEKSRLLSDRFSAERPKGSFSTLEIQRTEQGDSAMYLCASSLIRGSNGYTFGSGTRLTVV.

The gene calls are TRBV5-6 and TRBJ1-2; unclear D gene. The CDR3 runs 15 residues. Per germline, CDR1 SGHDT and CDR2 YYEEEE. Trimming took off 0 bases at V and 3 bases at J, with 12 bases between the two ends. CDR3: CASSLAGRNYYGYTF. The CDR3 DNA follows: TGTGCCAGCAGCTTGGCCGGCAGGAATTACTATGGCTACACCTTC.

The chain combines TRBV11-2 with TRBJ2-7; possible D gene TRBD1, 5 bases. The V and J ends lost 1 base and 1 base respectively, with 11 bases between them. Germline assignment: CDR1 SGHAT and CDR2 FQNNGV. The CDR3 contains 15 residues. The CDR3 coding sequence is TGTGCCAGCAGCTTAGGGGGCTTCCTATCCTACGAGCAGTACTTC. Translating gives CASSLGGFLSYEQYF.

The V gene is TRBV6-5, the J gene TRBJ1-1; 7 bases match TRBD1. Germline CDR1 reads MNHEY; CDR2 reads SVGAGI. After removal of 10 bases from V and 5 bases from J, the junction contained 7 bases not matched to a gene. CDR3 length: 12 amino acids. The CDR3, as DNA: TGTGCCACCCATTCAGGGGGGACTGAAGCTTTCTTT. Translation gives CATHSGGTEAFF.

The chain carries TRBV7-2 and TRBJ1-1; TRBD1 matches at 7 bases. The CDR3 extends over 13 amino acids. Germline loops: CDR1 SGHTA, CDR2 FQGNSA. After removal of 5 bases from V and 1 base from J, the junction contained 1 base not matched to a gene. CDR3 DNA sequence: TGTGCCAGCAGCCGGGACAGGAACACTGAAGCTTTCTTT. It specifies CASSRDRNTEAFF.

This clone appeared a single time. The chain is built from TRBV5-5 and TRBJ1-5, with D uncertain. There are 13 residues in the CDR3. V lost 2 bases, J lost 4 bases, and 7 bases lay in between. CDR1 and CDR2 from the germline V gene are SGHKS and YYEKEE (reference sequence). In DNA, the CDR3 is TGTGCCAGCAGCTTTCGTAGAAATCAGCCCCAGCATTTT. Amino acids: CASSFRRNQPQHF.

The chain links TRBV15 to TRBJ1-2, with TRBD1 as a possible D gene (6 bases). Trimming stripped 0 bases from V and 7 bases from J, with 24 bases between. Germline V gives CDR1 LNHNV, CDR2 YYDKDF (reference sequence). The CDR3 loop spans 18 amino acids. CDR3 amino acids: CATSREGTTAGALGGYTF. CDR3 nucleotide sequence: TGTGCCACCAGCAGAGAAGGGACAACGGCAGGGGCCCTCGGTGGCTACACCTTC. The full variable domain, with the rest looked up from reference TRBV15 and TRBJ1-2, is DAMVIQNPRYQVTQFGKPVTLSCSQTLNHNVMYWYQQKSSQAPKLLFHYYDKDFNNEADTPDNFQSRRPNTSFCFLDIRSPGLGDTAMYLCATSREGTTAGALGGYTFGSGTRLTVV.

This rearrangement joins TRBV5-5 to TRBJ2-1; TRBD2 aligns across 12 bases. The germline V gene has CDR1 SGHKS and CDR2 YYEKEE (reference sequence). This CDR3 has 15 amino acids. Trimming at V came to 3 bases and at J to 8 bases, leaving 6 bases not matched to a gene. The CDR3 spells CASSYRLAGGYEQFF. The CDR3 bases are TGTGCCAGCAGCTATCGGCTAGCGGGAGGGTATGAGCAGTTCTTC.

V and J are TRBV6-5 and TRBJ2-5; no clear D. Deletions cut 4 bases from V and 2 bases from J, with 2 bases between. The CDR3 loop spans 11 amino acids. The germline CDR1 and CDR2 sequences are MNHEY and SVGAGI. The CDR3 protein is CASSSQETQYF. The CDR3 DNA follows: TGTGCCAGCAGTTCGCAAGAGACCCAGTACTTC.

CDR3 residues: CASSPDRDIAEAFF. Here the CDR3 DNA reads TGTGCCAGTAGCCCGGACAGGGATATTGCCGAAGCTTTCTTT. The chain is built from TRBV19 and TRBJ1-1; 8 bases are a match to TRBD1. Per germline, CDR1 LNHDA and CDR2 SQIVND (reference sequence). After removal of 6 bases from V and 8 bases from J, the junction contained 11 bases not matched to a gene. This CDR3 contains 14 residues.

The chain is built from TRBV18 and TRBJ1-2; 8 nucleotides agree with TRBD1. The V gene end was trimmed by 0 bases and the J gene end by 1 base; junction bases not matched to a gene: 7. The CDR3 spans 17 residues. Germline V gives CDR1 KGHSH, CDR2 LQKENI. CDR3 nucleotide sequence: TGTGCCAGCTCACCACCGATCGGGACAGGTAATAACTATGGCTACACCTTC. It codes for CASSPPIGTGNNYGYTF. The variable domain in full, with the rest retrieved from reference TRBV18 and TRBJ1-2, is NAGVMQNPRHLVRRRGQEARLRCSPMKGHSHVYWYRQLPEEGLKFMVYLQKENIIDESGMPKERFSAEFPKEGPSILRIQQVVRGDSAAYFCASSPPIGTGNNYGYTFGSGTRLTVV.

The CDR3 loop reads CAGSHRYPSYEQYF. For the CDR3, the DNA is TGTGCCGGCAGTCACAGGTATCCCTCCTACGAGCAGTACTTC. The chain links TRBV30 to TRBJ2-7; D perhaps matches TRBD1 (5 bases). Trimming removed 8 bases from V and 0 bases from J, with 17 bases in between. The CDR3 is 14 residues long. Germline V gene data show CDR1 as GTSNPN and CDR2 as SVGIG (reference sequence). Full variable domain (rest looked up from reference TRBV30 and TRBJ2-7): SQTIHQWPATLVQPVGSPLSLECTVEGTSNPNLYWYRQAAGRGLQLLFYSVGIGQISSEVPQNLSASRPQDRQFILSSKKLLLSDSGFYLCAGSHRYPSYEQYFGPGTRLTVT.

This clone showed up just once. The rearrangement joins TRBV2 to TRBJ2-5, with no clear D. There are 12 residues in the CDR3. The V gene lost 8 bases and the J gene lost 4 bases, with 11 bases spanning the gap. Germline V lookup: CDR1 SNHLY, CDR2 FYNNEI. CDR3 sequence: CASDSDIETQYF. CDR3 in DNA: TGTGCCAGCGATTCAGATATAGAGACCCAGTACTTC. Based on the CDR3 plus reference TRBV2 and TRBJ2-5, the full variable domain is EPEVTQTPSHQVTQMGQEVILRCVPISNHLYFYWYRQILGQKVEFLVSFYNNEISEKSEIFDDQFSVERPDGSNFTLKIRSTKLEDSAMYFCASDSDIETQYFGPGTRLLVL.